The rows below give T cell receptor beta chains drawn from one sample of a study of blood T cell repertoires in COVID-19. Measured with immunoSEQ multiplex PCR; TCRdb has only the in-frame clones, and not every one. The sample carries around 270,000 clones, 80% to 85% recorded once. The sequencing sample was made of peripheral blood. The receptors originated from a woman aged 40 to 49 who had recovered from COVID-19. The CDR3 runs from the conserved cysteine through the conserved F or W. Fields, in order: D gene, V gene, J gene, clone size, CDR3 protein, CDR3 DNA. D genes are given only for firm matches. Size values are once, few and many counts, or a class for expanded clones, and some rows have none.

d_call: TRBD2
v_call: TRBV2
j_call: TRBJ2-3
clone_size: once
cdr3_aa: CASSVISGGLTDTQYF
cdr3_nt: TGTGCCAGCAGTGTGATTAGCGGGGGGCTAACAGATACGCAGTATTTT

d_call: NA
v_call: TRBV2
j_call: TRBJ1-2
clone_size: NA
cdr3_aa: CASSALAGQGSSGYTF
cdr3_nt: TGTGCCAGCAGCGCACTCGCGGGGCAGGGCTCTTCTGGCTACACCTTC

d_call: NA
v_call: TRBV7-6
j_call: TRBJ2-7
clone_size: NA
cdr3_aa: CASSLEEGGTYEQYF
cdr3_nt: TGTGCCAGCAGCTTAGAGGAGGGAGGAACCTACGAGCAGTACTTC

d_call: NA
v_call: TRBV12-3/TRBV12-4
j_call: TRBJ2-7
clone_size: NA
cdr3_aa: CASSEVDIWEQYF
cdr3_nt: TGTGCCAGCAGTGAAGTAGATATTTGGGAGCAGTACTTC

d_call: TRBD1
v_call: TRBV6-5
j_call: TRBJ1-2
clone_size: NA
cdr3_aa: CASSYRDRYHGYTF
cdr3_nt: TGTGCCAGCAGTTACCGGGACAGGTACCATGGCTACACCTTC

d_call: NA
v_call: TRBV7-9
j_call: TRBJ1-3
clone_size: NA
cdr3_aa: CASSSPYTIYF
cdr3_nt: TGTGCCAGCAGCTCCCCATACACCATATATTTT

d_call: TRBD1
v_call: TRBV5-5
j_call: TRBJ1-5
clone_size: NA
cdr3_aa: CASSFGLGTGINQPQHF
cdr3_nt: TGTGCCAGCAGCTTCGGGTTGGGGACAGGAATAAATCAACCCCAGCATTTT

d_call: TRBD1
v_call: TRBV4-2
j_call: TRBJ1-2
clone_size: NA
cdr3_aa: CASSQGDRFYGYTF
cdr3_nt: TGTGCCAGCAGCCAAGGGGACAGGTTCTATGGCTACACCTTC

d_call: TRBD1
v_call: TRBV2
j_call: TRBJ2-2
clone_size: NA
cdr3_aa: CASSWTGIGELFF
cdr3_nt: TGTGCCAGCAGTTGGACAGGTATCGGGGAGCTGTTTTTT

d_call: TRBD2
v_call: TRBV19
j_call: TRBJ2-2
clone_size: NA
cdr3_aa: CASTVAGGTGELFF
cdr3_nt: TGTGCCAGTACGGTAGCGGGGGGAACCGGGGAGCTGTTTTTT

d_call: NA
v_call: TRBV29-1
j_call: TRBJ2-7
clone_size: NA
cdr3_aa: CSVDNNSYEQYF
cdr3_nt: TGCAGCGTTGACAACAACTCCTACGAGCAGTACTTC

d_call: NA
v_call: TRBV5-1
j_call: TRBJ2-7
clone_size: NA
cdr3_aa: CASSLVGRVGPYEQYF
cdr3_nt: TGCGCCAGCAGCTTGGTCGGCAGGGTAGGGCCCTACGAGCAGTACTTC

d_call: TRBD1
v_call: TRBV5-1
j_call: TRBJ1-6
clone_size: NA
cdr3_aa: CASKPGTGGSPLHF
cdr3_nt: TGCGCCAGCAAACCCGGGACAGGGGGTTCACCCCTCCACTTT

d_call: TRBD1
v_call: TRBV5-1
j_call: TRBJ2-5
clone_size: NA
cdr3_aa: CASSPGTAQETQYF
cdr3_nt: TGCGCCAGCAGCCCAGGGACAGCCCAAGAGACCCAGTACTTC

d_call: NA
v_call: TRBV6-4
j_call: TRBJ2-3
clone_size: NA
cdr3_aa: CASSDQQGDTQYF
cdr3_nt: TGTGCCAGCAGTGATCAACAGGGCGATACGCAGTATTTT

d_call: NA
v_call: TRBV6-5
j_call: TRBJ1-4
clone_size: NA
cdr3_aa: CASSLGVTNEKLFF
cdr3_nt: TGTGCCAGCAGTCTAGGGGTTACTAATGAAAAACTGTTTTTT

d_call: NA
v_call: TRBV2
j_call: TRBJ2-7
clone_size: once
cdr3_aa: CASREESVEQYF
cdr3_nt: TGTGCCAGCAGAGAGGAATCGGTCGAGCAGTACTTC

d_call: TRBD1
v_call: TRBV28
j_call: TRBJ1-2
clone_size: NA
cdr3_aa: CASSMDRPSNYGYTF
cdr3_nt: TGTGCCAGCAGTATGGACAGGCCATCTAACTATGGCTACACCTTC

d_call: TRBD1
v_call: TRBV28
j_call: TRBJ2-5
clone_size: NA
cdr3_aa: CASSPRTGVGTQYF
cdr3_nt: TGTGCCAGCAGTCCCCGGACAGGGGTTGGGACCCAGTACTTC

d_call: NA
v_call: TRBV7-8
j_call: TRBJ1-3
clone_size: NA
cdr3_aa: CASSLGTGRGNTIYF
cdr3_nt: TGTGCCAGCAGCTTAGGCACAGGCCGAGGAAACACCATATATTTT

d_call: NA
v_call: TRBV7-2
j_call: TRBJ2-1
clone_size: NA
cdr3_aa: CASSFSGDEQFF
cdr3_nt: TGTGCCAGCAGCTTTTCGGGGGATGAGCAGTTCTTC

d_call: TRBD1
v_call: TRBV2
j_call: TRBJ2-7
clone_size: NA
cdr3_aa: CASTRDRGSYEQYF
cdr3_nt: TGTGCCAGCACCCGGGACAGGGGCTCCTACGAGCAGTACTTC

d_call: NA
v_call: TRBV6-5
j_call: TRBJ1-2
clone_size: NA
cdr3_aa: CASTPKGHFAGYTF
cdr3_nt: TGTGCCAGCACTCCTAAGGGACATTTCGCTGGCTACACCTTC

d_call: NA
v_call: TRBV5-1
j_call: TRBJ1-2
clone_size: NA
cdr3_aa: CASSKLNRESGGYTF
cdr3_nt: TGCGCCAGCAGCAAATTAAACAGGGAATCAGGTGGCTACACCTTC

d_call: NA
v_call: TRBV6-2/TRBV6-3
j_call: TRBJ1-6
clone_size: NA
cdr3_aa: CASSYAPYNSPLHF
cdr3_nt: TGTGCCAGCAGTTACGCGCCTTATAATTCACCCCTCCACTTT

d_call: TRBD1
v_call: TRBV6-5
j_call: TRBJ1-6
clone_size: NA
cdr3_aa: CASSKRQGLNSPLHF
cdr3_nt: TGTGCCAGCTCCAAACGACAGGGCTTAAATTCACCCCTCCACTTT